One T cell receptor (beta chain) is described in this entry. V was pared by 3 bases and J by 5 bases, with 14 bases of the junction left unmatched. Germline values: CDR1 LNHDA, CDR2 SQIVND (reference sequence). CDR3 length: 19 residues. Assay used: immunoSEQ multiplex PCR; TCRdb lists only in-frame clones, some missing. The table includes approximately 50,000 clones, around 88% detected once. This sample was included in a study of blood T cell repertoires in COVID-19. Across the study: Acute-phase and convalescent COVID-19 samples originated in the United States, Italy and Spain. T cells, B-cell-depleted T cells, or PBMCs provided the cDNA or gDNA that served as material.

This chain links TRBV19 with TRBJ2-5, with 14 positions matching TRBD2. Sequencing was performed on peripheral blood. This TCR was recovered from a woman older than 75 with acute or convalescent COVID-19. CDR3 in amino acids: CASSIHPSTSGGARETQYF. For the CDR3, the DNA is TGTGCCAGTAGTATTCATCCATCGACTAGCGGGGGGGCCAGGGAGACCCAGTACTTC.